This T cell receptor (beta chain) comes out of a study of identical twins. Study-wide results and limits: Abundant beta clonotypes from cord blood bore fewer insertions; memory repertoires lacked this pattern.

From the 5' RACE reads, TCRdb called clonotypes with MiXCR, one entry per CDR3 protein. In the table there are roughly 770,000 distinct CDR3 sequences, approximately 18% of which are singletons. Per the germline V gene, CDR1 is SGHTA and CDR2 is FQGNSA. V gave up 6 bases and J gave up 9 bases; unmatched junction bases: 14. The CDR3 totals 15 residues. Note on this clonotype: Antigen unknown.

The sample was also linked to a second study, of T cells expressing NK-cell markers. From that report: The use of an anti-gamma-delta TCR antibody, which was added in several experiments, restricted sorting to T cells expressing alpha-beta TCR.

V and J are TRBV7-2 and TRBJ2-1; 7 bases are shared with TRBD2. This sequence originates from a woman aged 18-35 years in good health. The sample taken for sequencing was PBMCs. The CDR3 region is CASSRAGALGSEQFF. The CDR3, as DNA: TGTGCCAGCAGTCGGGCGGGAGCCCTCGGGAGTGAGCAGTTCTTC.